The sequence of this TCR beta chain was determined in a study of T cell responses to AZD1222 COVID-19 vaccine. Broader study findings: Most donors were white British, females outnumbered males, and clonal diversity was possibly underestimated. All repertoire sampling was performed exclusively after the peak T cell response.

This table comes from immunoSEQ multiplex PCR, and its TCRdb copy is limited to in-frame clones, with some not included. Altogether roughly 170,000 clones are present, around 90% being singletons, with the ten largest covering about 1.9%. This CDR3 region has 13 residues. In germline, CDR1 is ENHRY, CDR2 SYGVKD. Trimming stripped 6 bases from V and 6 bases from J, with 9 bases between. As for this clone: Its matching antigen is unknown.

The clonotype originates from an adult in good health. The V gene is TRBV10-3, the J gene TRBJ1-6; possible D gene TRBD1, 6 bases. The sample consisted of peripheral blood, taken on day 0 of AZD1222 vaccination. CDR3 residues: CAIRQGFNSPLHF. For the CDR3, the DNA is TGTGCCATCAGACAGGGTTTTAATTCACCCCTCCACTTT.